The 8 T cell receptor beta chains below were found in one sample sequenced in a study of T cells in Graves' hyperthyroidism and ophthalmopathy. Amplification of TCR beta CDR3 regions used RNA as the template. Initially, a first-round RT-PCR of the TCR CDR3 employed the HTBI primer set. MiXCR was run by TCRdb on the multiplex PCR reads, yielding one entry per CDR3 protein. The table records approximately 700,000 distinct CDR3 sequences, about a sixth of them present only once. The sample comprised blood. Receptors were obtained from a man between 18 and 35 years old with Graves' hyperthyroidism.

The J gene is TRBJ2-1, the V gene TRBV13; a weak D match, TRBD2 (6 bases). Trimming cost V 1 base and J 8 bases, with 9 bases left between them. Germline values: CDR1 PRHDT, CDR2 FYEKMQ (reference sequence). This CDR3 has 13 residues. The CDR3 DNA sequence: TGTGCCAGCAGCTTAGAGCGGGCCTATGAGCAGTTCTTC. Translation: CASSLERAYEQFF.

This clonotype appeared a few times. The rearrangement uses TRBV28 and TRBJ2-5; 10 nucleotides line up with TRBD1. CDR1 and CDR2 (germline): MDHEN, SYDVKM. CDR3 length: 12 residues. V lost 5 bases, J lost 10 bases, and 4 bases stayed unmatched. CDR3 residues: CASSPGQGIQYF. Written as DNA, the CDR3 is TGTGCCAGCAGTCCGGGACAGGGGATCCAGTACTTC.

The chain links TRBV7-2 to TRBJ1-4; D is uncertain. V was clipped by 0 bases and J by 7 bases, with 12 bases between them. Per germline, CDR1 SGHTA and CDR2 FQGNSA. The CDR3 has 15 residues. CDR3: CASSLAAVFTEKLFF. The CDR3 DNA is TGTGCCAGCAGCTTAGCGGCTGTCTTTACTGAAAAACTGTTTTTT.

A few counts support this clonotype. The chain is built from TRBV5-1 and TRBJ2-5, with TRBD2 identical over 11 bases. Germline CDR1 SGHRS, CDR2 YFSETQ. The length of the CDR3 is 16 residues. V shed 3 bases and J 5 bases; nucleotides not matched to a gene: 9. In DNA form, the CDR3 reads TGCGCCAGCAGCTCCTTAGCGGGAGGGCCGGAGGAGACCCAGTACTTC. Translating it yields CASSSLAGGPEETQYF.

This chain links TRBV5-1 with TRBJ2-1, with D uncertain. Germline V gives CDR1 SGHRS, CDR2 YFSETQ. This CDR3 is 16 amino acids long. Between the trimmed V and J ends, which lost 1 base and 9 bases, there was a span of 20 bases. The DNA for the CDR3 is TGCGCCAGCAGCTTGACCCCCCCCCTCCCGGTTAGTGAGCAGTTCTTC. As protein: CASSLTPPLPVSEQFF. Filled out from reference TRBV5-1 and TRBJ2-1, the complete variable domain reads KAGVTQTPRYLIKTRGQQVTLSCSPISGHRSVSWYQQTPGQGLQFLFEYFSETQRNKGNFPGRFSGRQFSNSRSEMNVSTLELGDSALYLCASSLTPPLPVSEQFFGPGTRLTVL.

The chain employs TRBV27 and TRBJ2-2; TRBD1 matches at 7 bases. Trimming cost V 6 bases and J 6 bases; bases outside gene matches: 10. The CDR3 is made up of 15 amino acids. Germline values: CDR1 MNHEY, CDR2 SMNVEV (reference sequence). This CDR3 reads CASRSLDRAAGELFF. The CDR3 DNA reads TGTGCCAGCAGATCCCTAGACAGGGCTGCCGGGGAGCTGTTTTTT.

The chain uses TRBV30 and TRBJ2-1, with 13 nucleotides matching TRBD2. The CDR3 extends over 16 amino acids. V was pared by 3 bases and J by 7 bases, with 9 bases of the junction left unmatched. Germline V gives CDR1 GTSNPN, CDR2 SVGIG (reference sequence). The CDR3 reads CAWRVGTSGRGNEQFF. The DNA of the CDR3 is TGTGCCTGGAGGGTGGGAACTAGCGGGAGGGGGAATGAGCAGTTCTTC.

In this sample, this clonotype turned up a few times. This chain uses TRBV10-3 with TRBJ2-1; D tentatively reads TRBD1 or TRBD2 (7 bases each). Trimming took off 4 bases at V and 4 bases at J, with 14 bases between the two ends. CDR3 length equals 15 residues. The germline V gene encodes CDR1 ENHRY and CDR2 SYGVKD. CDR3 coding DNA: TGTGCCATCAGTGGGACTAGGGGGCTTTACAATGAGCAGTTCTTC. Translation gives CAISGTRGLYNEQFF.